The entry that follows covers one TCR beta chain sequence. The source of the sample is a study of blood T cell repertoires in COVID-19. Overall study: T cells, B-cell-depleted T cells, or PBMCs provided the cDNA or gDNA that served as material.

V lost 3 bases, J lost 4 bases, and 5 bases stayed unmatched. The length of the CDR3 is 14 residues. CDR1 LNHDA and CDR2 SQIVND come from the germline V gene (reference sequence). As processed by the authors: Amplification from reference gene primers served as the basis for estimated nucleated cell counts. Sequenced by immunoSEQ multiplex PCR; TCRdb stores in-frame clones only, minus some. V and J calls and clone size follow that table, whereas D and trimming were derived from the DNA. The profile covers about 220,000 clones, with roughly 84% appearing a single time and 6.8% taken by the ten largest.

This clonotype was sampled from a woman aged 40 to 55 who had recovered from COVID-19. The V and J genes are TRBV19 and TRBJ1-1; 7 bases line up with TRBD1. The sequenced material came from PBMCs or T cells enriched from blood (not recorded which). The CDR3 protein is CASSMQAGGTEAFF. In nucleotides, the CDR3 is TGTGCCAGTAGTATGCAGGCAGGGGGCACTGAAGCTTTCTTT.